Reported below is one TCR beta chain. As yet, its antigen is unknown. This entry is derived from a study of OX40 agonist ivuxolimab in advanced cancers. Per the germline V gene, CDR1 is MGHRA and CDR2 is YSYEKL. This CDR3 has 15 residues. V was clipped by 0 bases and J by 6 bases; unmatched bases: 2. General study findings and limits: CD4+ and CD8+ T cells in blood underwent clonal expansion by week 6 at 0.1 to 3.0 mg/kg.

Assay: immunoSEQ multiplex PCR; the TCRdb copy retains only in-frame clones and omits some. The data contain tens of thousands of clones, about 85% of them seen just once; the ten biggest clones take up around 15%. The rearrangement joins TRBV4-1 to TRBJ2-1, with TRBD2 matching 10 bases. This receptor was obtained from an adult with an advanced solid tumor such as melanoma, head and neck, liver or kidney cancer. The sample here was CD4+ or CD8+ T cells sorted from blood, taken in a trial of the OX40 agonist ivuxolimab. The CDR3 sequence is CASSQEAGGPNEQFF. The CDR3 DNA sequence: TGCGCCAGCAGCCAAGAAGCGGGAGGGCCCAATGAGCAGTTCTTC.